A selection of T cell receptor beta chains follows, all from one sample in a study of cytomegalovirus exposure and HLA in healthy donors. Sequencing used immunoSEQ multiplex PCR; TCRdb keeps in-frame clones, though not all of them. The table has approximately 130,000 clones, roughly 89% seen once; the top ten hold around 5.2%. The sequenced sample consisted of PBMCs. The source is a woman between 25 and 40 years old in good health and CMV-seronegative. Each CDR3 is given with its conserved first and last residue. The D gene is left open where the match is weak. For some rows the clone size is stated as once, few or many, or as a class when expanded; others skip it.

TRBV5-1	TRBJ2-1	TRBD2	-	CASSLWLAVTNEQFF	TGCGCCAGCAGCTTGTGGCTAGCGGTTACCAATGAGCAGTTCTTC
TRBV7-9	TRBJ1-5	TRBD1	-	CASSPGGNQPQHF	TGTGCCAGCAGCCCAGGGGGGAATCAGCCCCAGCATTTT
TRBV30	TRBJ2-2	-	once	CAWGGTENTGELFF	TGCGCCTGGGGCGGGACGGAGAACACCGGGGAGCTGTTTTTT
TRBV27	TRBJ2-5	TRBD2	-	CASSQRERQETQYF	TGTGCCAGCAGTCAGCGGGAGAGGCAAGAGACCCAGTACTTC
TRBV9	TRBJ2-1	-	-	CASSTYDSFLYNEQFF	TGTGCCAGCAGCACCTACGACTCGTTCCTCTACAATGAGCAGTTCTTC
TRBV11-2	TRBJ2-7	TRBD2	-	CASSLGLAGGHEQYF	TGTGCCAGCAGCTTAGGTCTAGCGGGGGGGCACGAGCAGTACTTC
TRBV2	TRBJ2-6	-	-	CASSEAGGWLGANVLTF	TGTGCCAGCAGTGAGGCAGGGGGGTGGCTTGGGGCCAACGTCCTGACTTTC
TRBV5-1	TRBJ2-1	-	-	CASSSPGTKLGHSSYNEQFF	TGCGCCAGCAGCTCGCCCGGGACCAAGTTGGGACACAGCTCCTACAATGAGCAGTTCTTC
TRBV28	TRBJ2-7	TRBD1	-	CASSFRGTGGNEQYF	TGTGCCAGCAGTTTTCGCGGGACAGGGGGCAACGAGCAGTACTTC
TRBV6-1	TRBJ1-2	TRBD1	-	CASSGQGGGYTF	TGTGCCAGCAGTGGACAGGGAGGTGGCTACACCTTC
TRBV6-5	TRBJ1-5	TRBD1	-	CASTLQGNQPQHF	TGTGCCAGCACCCTACAGGGGAATCAGCCCCAGCATTTT
TRBV6-1	TRBJ1-3	TRBD1	-	CASSVRQGAGNTIYF	TGTGCCAGCAGTGTTCGACAGGGAGCCGGAAACACCATATATTTT
TRBV5-4	TRBJ2-3	TRBD1	-	CASSPGGTGWTDTQYF	TGTGCCAGCAGCCCTGGAGGGACAGGGTGGACAGATACGCAGTATTTT
TRBV5-8	TRBJ1-4	-	few	CASCNIATNEKLFF	TGTGCCAGCTGCAACATTGCAACTAATGAAAAACTGTTTTTT
TRBV7-9	TRBJ2-5	-	-	CASVSAGQMQETQYF	TGTGCCAGCGTAAGCGCGGGACAGATGCAAGAGACCCAGTACTTC
TRBV9	TRBJ2-2	TRBD2	once	CASSGPLAGGPWTGELFF	TGTGCCAGCAGCGGGCCTCTAGCGGGGGGGCCATGGACCGGGGAGCTGTTTTTT
TRBV27	TRBJ1-2	-	-	CASSAKNRDGYTF	TGTGCCAGCAGTGCAAAGAACAGGGATGGCTACACCTTC
TRBV5-1	TRBJ2-6	-	-	CASSTNRDAGANVLTF	TGCGCCAGCAGCACTAACAGGGACGCTGGGGCCAACGTCCTGACTTTC
TRBV4-1	TRBJ2-5	TRBD1	-	CASSQGVTGGETQYF	TGCGCCAGCAGCCAAGGAGTGACAGGGGGAGAGACCCAGTACTTC